Shown below are 18 T cell receptor beta chains from a single sample sequenced in a study of blood T cell repertoires in COVID-19. TCRdb's copy holds only in-frame clones and misses some; the assay was immunoSEQ multiplex PCR. The sample includes more than 250,000 clones, 89% of them seen just once. Sequenced: peripheral blood. These TCRs come from a man aged 18 to 35 who had recovered from COVID-19.

The genes are TRBV4-3 and TRBJ1-1, with 8 nucleotides matching TRBD1. The CDR3 contains 17 residues. The trim removed 1 base at V and 1 base at J, leaving 8 bases unmatched. Germline V gene sequence: CDR1 LGHNA, CDR2 YSLEER. DNA of the CDR3: TGCGCCAGCAGCCAAGCCGGGACAGGCTTACGGAACACTGAAGCTTTCTTT. Its protein is CASSQAGTGLRNTEAFF.

This chain links TRBV6-1 with TRBJ2-1, with 8 nucleotides matching TRBD1. After removal of 3 bases from V and 7 bases from J, the junction contained 5 bases not matched to a gene. This CDR3 contains 14 residues. Germline lookup yields CDR1 MNHNS and CDR2 SASEGT. For the CDR3, the DNA is TGTGCCAGCAGTGACCGGACAGGGAGGAATGAGCAGTTCTTC. This translates into CASSDRTGRNEQFF.

This clone has just one count. The V call is TRBV3-1 (or the pseudogene TRBV3-2), the J call TRBJ1-6; D is perhaps TRBD1 (6 bases). Germline V gene sequence: CDR1 LGHDT, CDR2 YNNKEL (reference sequence). Trimming took 9 bases from V and 6 from J, leaving 15 bases between them. The CDR3 is 14 amino acids. As DNA, the CDR3 is TGTGCCAGTAGAACAGGGTCAGGTAATTCACCCCTCCACTTT. This sequence encodes CASRTGSGNSPLHF.

The chain employs TRBV15 and TRBJ2-1; D perhaps matches TRBD2 (6 bases). The V and J ends lost 0 bases and 6 bases respectively, with 15 bases between them. The CDR3 consists of 16 residues. In germline, CDR1 is LNHNV, CDR2 YYDKDF (reference sequence). CDR3 loop: CATSRDRGGARNEQFF. The CDR3, as DNA: TGTGCCACCAGCAGAGATCGGGGCGGGGCTCGCAATGAGCAGTTCTTC.

The chain employs TRBV6-2 or TRBV6-3 and TRBJ1-2; D not resolved. V lost 0 bases, J lost 5 bases, and 10 bases lay in between. CDR3 length: 14 amino acids. The V gene's germline CDR1 is MNHEY and CDR2 SVGEGT. In nucleotides, the CDR3 is TGTGCCAGCAGTTACTCGGGAGTTCGGTATGGCTACACCTTC. It is translated as CASSYSGVRYGYTF.

The chain carries TRBV7-9 and TRBJ2-1, with D possibly being TRBD1 (6 bases). Between the trimmed V and J ends, which lost 2 bases and 8 bases, there was a span of 16 bases. The germline V gene encodes CDR1 SEHNR and CDR2 FQNEAQ (reference sequence). This CDR3 contains 15 residues. For the CDR3, the DNA is TGTGCCAGCAGCTTATTACCTCTCGGGACACATGAGCAGTTCTTC. Translation gives CASSLLPLGTHEQFF.

The chain links TRBV7-6 to TRBJ2-7; tentatively, D is TRBD2 (6 bases). The length of the CDR3 is 15 residues. Germline CDR1 reads SGHVS; CDR2 reads FNYEAQ. Trimming removed 5 bases from V and 1 base from J, with 15 bases in between. CDR3 nucleotide sequence: TGTGCCAGCAGCCGAGGGGCCGGGACTTCCTACGAGCAGTACTTC. Translating gives CASSRGAGTSYEQYF.

V is TRBV27 and J is TRBJ1-1, with no clear D. Germline CDR1 reads MNHEY; CDR2 reads SMNVEV (reference sequence). The V and J ends lost 4 bases and 0 bases respectively, with 9 bases between them. The length of the CDR3 is 14 residues. CDR3 in DNA: TGTGCCAGCAGTTCGCCACTTATGAACACTGAAGCTTTCTTT. Protein: CASSSPLMNTEAFF.

The V and J genes are TRBV29-1 and TRBJ2-7, with D possibly TRBD2 on 6 matching bases. The germline V and J ends were trimmed by 3 bases and 1 base, with 13 bases remaining between them. Per germline, CDR1 SQVTM and CDR2 ANQGSEA. The CDR3 has 14 residues. The CDR3 bases are TGCAGCGTTGAGTTGATCGCGGGGTCCTACGAGCAGTACTTC. It yields the protein CSVELIAGSYEQYF.

The chain joins TRBV5-6 to TRBJ2-3; TRBD2 aligns across 7 bases. The CDR3 totals 16 residues. J gave up 1 base and V 4 bases, and 9 bases lay outside the gene matches. Germline V gene data show CDR1 as SGHDT and CDR2 as YYEEEE. CDR3 nucleotides: TGTGCCAGCAGCCTCCGGGGGGTACTGGGCACAGATACGCAGTATTTT. Amino acids: CASSLRGVLGTDTQYF.

This clone was recorded only once. The chain uses TRBV27 and TRBJ1-1; TRBD1 is a possible D gene (6 bases). Trimming took off 4 bases at V and 1 base at J, with 13 bases between the two ends. Germline-derived CDR1 and CDR2 are MNHEY and SMNVEV (reference sequence). CDR3 size: 15 residues. The CDR3 DNA reads as TGTGCCAGCAGTTGGGGGTCGACAGGGAACACTGAAGCTTTCTTT. Its translation: CASSWGSTGNTEAFF.

The chain carries TRBV7-3 and TRBJ1-1, with TRBD1 identical over 7 bases. Germline CDR1 and CDR2: SGHTA and FQGTGA. The junction had 11 bases not matched to a gene; V was cut back by 5 bases and J by 2 bases. The CDR3 consists of 16 residues. DNA of the CDR3: TGTGCCAGCAGCCCTAGGATGGCAGGGGGAAACACTGAAGCTTTCTTT. Its protein product is CASSPRMAGGNTEAFF.

The rearrangement joins TRBV7-8 to TRBJ2-6; D ambiguous. V dropped 1 base and J dropped 0 bases, with 4 bases sitting between them. Per the germline V gene, CDR1 is SGHVS and CDR2 is FQNEAQ. The CDR3 totals 15 residues. The CDR3 region is CASSLGSSGANVLTF. DNA of the CDR3: TGTGCCAGCAGCTTAGGCAGCTCTGGGGCCAACGTCCTGACTTTC.

V usage is TRBV18 and J usage is TRBJ1-1, with 8 bases matching TRBD1. Per the germline V gene, CDR1 is KGHSH and CDR2 is LQKENI. CDR3 size: 14 residues. The trim removed 3 bases at V and 5 bases at J, leaving 5 bases unmatched. The DNA of the CDR3 is TGTGCCAGCTCACCGTCTACAGGGGGGACTGAAGCTTTCTTT. Translated, it gives CASSPSTGGTEAFF.

The chain carries TRBV2 and TRBJ1-2; D possibly corresponds to TRBD1 (5 bases). Germline CDR1 is SNHLY and CDR2 is FYNNEI. This CDR3 is built from 14 residues. Trimming stripped 9 bases from V and 1 base from J, with 15 bases between. The CDR3 coding sequence is TGTGCCAGAAGACAGAGAAGTTTTAACTATGGCTACACCTTC. Its protein is CARRQRSFNYGYTF. Full variable domain (outside the CDR3, taken from reference TRBV2 and TRBJ1-2): EPEVTQTPSHQVTQMGQEVILRCVPISNHLYFYWYRQILGQKVEFLVSFYNNEISEKSEIFDDQFSVERPDGSNFTLKIRSTKLEDSAMYFCARRQRSFNYGYTFGSGTRLTVV.

This chain uses TRBV7-2 with TRBJ1-1; D perhaps matches TRBD1 (5 bases). Looked up from germline, CDR1 is SGHTA and CDR2 is FQGNSA. V shed 5 bases and J shed 0 bases, with 13 bases lying between them. CDR3 size: 15 residues. The CDR3 loop is CASSKRQQLNTEAFF. Here the CDR3 DNA reads TGTGCCAGCAGCAAACGACAGCAATTGAACACTGAAGCTTTCTTT.

Here the CDR3 DNA reads TGCAGTGCTAGTCCCCCTACGGATACGCAGTATTTT. It specifies CSASPPTDTQYF. The chain is built from TRBV20-1 and TRBJ2-3; D unclear. Germline V gives CDR1 DFQATT, CDR2 SNEGSKA (reference sequence). The CDR3 runs to 12 residues. V was clipped by 3 bases and J by 6 bases, with 10 bases between them.

V gene TRBV19 combines with J gene TRBJ1-1, with 7 bases aligning to TRBD1. The CDR3 totals 15 residues. Germline V gives CDR1 LNHDA, CDR2 SQIVND (reference sequence). J gave up 3 bases and V 7 bases, and 11 bases lay outside the gene matches. The CDR3 DNA reads as TGTGCCAGTATCAGGGTCGGCAGGGGGGACACTGAAGCTTTCTTT. This gives the protein CASIRVGRGDTEAFF.